This T cell receptor (beta chain) was obtained from a study of cytomegalovirus exposure and HLA in healthy donors (dated by TCRdb to the late 2010s). For context, the study as a whole: According to an earlier analysis of a few hundred of the donors, about 179 million T cells yielded 117 million unique TCR beta sequences and approximately 280 Gb of sequence data. Roughly 300 gigabases of sequencing data and approximately 92 million unique TCR sequences made up an early release that covered some 640 HLA-typed donors. The genetic ancestry cluster associated with self-reported Caucasian donors included about 81% of the 300 to 400 genotyped donors. The study aimed to test whether cataloging public T cell receptors could reveal signatures of past pathogen exposure. The T cell repertoires of 666 subjects were profiled by immunosequencing and related to cytomegalovirus serostatus. Besides the first cohort of about 730 subjects, a separate validation cohort made up of 120 different subjects was used. To predict cytomegalovirus infection status, the study brought together high-throughput TCR immunosequencing, statistical association of individual TCRs with disease status, and machine learning. To study patterns of TCR occurrence, a later analysis re-analyzed previously published TCR beta repertoires from 666 donors and added high-resolution HLA genotyping. The later analysis used no new phenotypic data to find candidate immune exposures, relying instead on TCR beta sequences and their occurrence across donors. To decide whether each TCR beta V gene segment behaved as functional or pseudogenic, an earlier analysis of several hundred of the donors relied on high-throughput TCR beta sequencing. Alongside the repertoire data, information on donor age, sex, ethnicity and CMV serostatus was compiled. A later genetic analysis took genome-wide SNP genotypes for about 65% of the 666 donors and used that subset as a discovery cohort. Every discovery cohort repertoire had been produced on one sequencing platform. HLA typing covered class I and class II loci at four-digit resolution. The number of donors typed differed by locus, with roughly 620-630 for A, B, C, DRB1 and DQB1, more than 500 for DQA1, over 600 for DPA1, and around 450 for DPB1. Roughly 5 DR-DQ haplotypes were handled as single units for association and clustering because linkage in the cohort was strong. Among roughly 400 genotyped donors of the cohort, an average of around 250,000 unique TCR beta nucleotide sequences was sequenced per donor, of which 15% to 20% were non-productive. Paper-wide results and their limitations: Because some donors lacked HLA typing at each locus, the association tests relied only on the typed subset. A further reported finding was that TCR beta sequences accurately predicted the HLA-A and HLA-B alleles for most subjects in the first cohort. The authors suggested that the approach could potentially be extended to other disease states and immunological phenotypes. In a later genetic analysis, fewer N-insertions in productive TCRs were reported among donors in an Asian-associated ancestry cluster than the roughly 640-donor mean. Sequencing depth was assumed to be roughly uniform across donors in the presence/absence analyses, though that assumption may not hold. The classifier was reported to diagnose cytomegalovirus status with high specificity and sensitivity in both the original and validation cohorts. Around 16 rarely observed V segments, including chromosome 9 orphons, were excluded from the earlier analysis of some 590 of the donors because counts were too low. The study gave a list of 150 to 200 TCR beta chains associated with cytomegalovirus. In a later analysis, HLA-associated TCR beta chains showed more clonal expansion and lower generation probabilities than non-associated chains that were equally common. The only immune exposure information available for the cohort was CMV serostatus. When HLA alleles, especially DR and DQ, strongly co-occurred, TCR associations were difficult to assign to individual alleles. Because the 87-base-pair reads could not distinguish some IMGT-functional V segments, including TRBV6-2 and TRBV6-3, those segments were excluded. In a later analysis, most CMV-associated TCR beta chains were found to appear HLA-restricted, with HLA associations seemingly driven largely by CMV exposure. V-gene and J-gene trimming of TCR beta chains was associated with a missense DCLRE1C variant in a later genetic analysis, and the association was replicated in an independent cohort. In vitro tests confirmed that a few of the cytomegalovirus-associated TCR beta chains recognize cytomegalovirus antigens. A group of highly shared sequence variants was considered likely to be a technical artifact of the sequencing pipeline. In a later analysis, 16,951 TCR beta sequences were associated with specific HLA alleles at a false discovery rate of 0.05. According to a later analysis, parvovirus B19, influenza, CMV and Epstein-Barr virus appeared linked to several top co-occurrence clusters. Correlated functional status among segregating V segments might be attributable to linkage disequilibrium, but an unknown experimental factor could not be ruled out. This cohort had only TCR beta chains sequenced, and the lack of alpha or paired-chain data limited which features could be detected. Most TCR sequences were observed very rarely across donors, whereas some public TCRs were present in many individuals. In an earlier analysis of roughly 500 of the donors, most TCR beta V segments appeared in productive rearrangements about 87% or about 30% of the time, broadly matching IMGT annotations. In a later analysis, the rate of TCR association differed among HLA loci, with DRB1 alleles having the most associated TCRs and HLA-C alleles having the fewest.

In total, 600 or so healthy bone marrow donors made up the cohort. All cohort members were sampled while nominally healthy, although unrecorded immune exposures were likely present. The donor tested CMV seronegative, placing the donor among the 350 to 400 seronegative members of the cohort. A peripheral blood sample was provided by each donor, and peripheral blood mononuclear cells were used for TCR beta sequencing. Genomic DNA was extracted from the blood cell samples with the Qiagen DNeasy Blood Extraction Kit. The library was generated by the immunoSEQ multiplex PCR assay. For the multiplex PCR, a mixture combining 60 forward primers for TCR Vbeta segments and 13 reverse primers for TCR Jbeta segments was used. Amplification of the CDR3 region of rearranged TCR beta genes was performed with a multiplex PCR assay on genomic DNA. The Illumina HiSeq System was used to sequence the amplified TCR beta libraries as 87-base-pair reads. Processing in the source paper ran as follows. A later analysis tallied tens of millions of unique TCR beta chains across the 640 or so repertoires, and about 10 million of those chains were shared by two or more donors. Raw reads were error-corrected and collapsed into unique sequences by a nearest-neighbor algorithm in which closely related sequences were merged to remove PCR and sequencing errors. V, D and J gene segments were assigned by aligning CDR3 sequences to IMGT reference sequences. Each retained sequence needed at least a six-nucleotide match to both a V gene segment and a J gene segment. Rearrangements were called productive when the CDR3 lacked stop codons and stayed in frame with V and J; all others were non-productive. Following IMGT convention, CDR3 was defined as the stretch from the second conserved V-encoded cysteine to the conserved J-encoded phenylalanine. Sequences without an unambiguous match to a single V gene segment were excluded from the earlier analysis of about 630 of the donors. An earlier analysis of approximately 590 of the donors called V segments functional above 56.7% productive rearrangements and segregating when the between-donor standard deviation exceeded 5%. A statistical classification framework was built for diagnosing cytomegalovirus status from the catalog of TCR beta chain sequences. V and J gene assignment, in a later analysis, came from comparing TCR nucleotide sequences with IMGT/GENE-DB human TR gene sequences. Using the TCRdist pipeline, a later analysis assigned CDR3 sequences along with most-parsimonious VDJ recombination scenarios. A later analysis defined each TCR beta chain by its CDR3 amino acid sequence plus V-gene family, and excluded reads lacking a unique V-gene family. As a way to deal with suspected cross-contamination and a sequencing artifact, a later analysis dropped 450 to 700 nucleotide sequences that were highly shared and had low generation probability. A later analysis calculated a clonal expansion index for each public chain from normalized within-repertoire ranks of inferred template counts. In a later analysis, generation probabilities were computed with a VDJ recombination model fitted to out-of-frame rearrangements, and the resulting probabilities were checked against IGoR. In a later analysis, hypergeometric tests were used to score TCR-TCR, TCR-HLA and TCR-CMV co-occurrence, with a repertoire-size bias correction applied to TCR pairs. False discovery rates were estimated in a later analysis by permuting HLA or CMV assignments 20 times. A later analysis grouped co-occurring TCRs with DBSCAN, adding TCRdist sequence similarity when clustering within HLA-allele-positive subsets. Co-occurrence clustering excluded repertoires with fewer than 30,000 or more than 120,000 public chains, plus five with anomalous nucleotide sharing. As stored in TCRdb, this immuneACCESS dataset retains in-frame rearrangements with V and J assigned. A fraction of the clones does not appear; measured against another copy, unresolved V genes explain less than half of the discrepancy, and the remainder lacks a known reason. V and J calls plus clone size are reproduced from that table; the DNA served to infer D and trimming. Present in this sample are 200,000 to 250,000 clones, approximately 80% of which were seen just once. Around 1.4% of the sample is taken by the ten largest.

Reading the germline V gene (reference sequence) gives CDR1 LNHNV and CDR2 YYDKDF. Measured from the cysteine to the phenylalanine, the CDR3 is 15 residues long. This entry keeps only the CDR3 DNA: 45 bases, framed from base 1. The junction carries 13 bases between V and J, which are trimmed by 1 base and 4 bases respectively. Regarding this clone: Its antigen is unknown. The record has no base qualities; no much larger clone is one base away.

The clonotype comes from a girl aged 5 to 17 in good health and CMV-seronegative. Sequencing was performed on PBMCs. The rearranged segments are TRBV15 and TRBJ1-1; the D gene identity is not certain. The nucleotides read TGTGCCACCAGCAGAGGAGGGTTCGGGAGCACTGAAGCTTTCTTT. This codes for CATSRGGFGSTEAFF.